Listed below are T cell receptor beta chains from one sample, sequenced in a study of response to subunit inactivated influenza vaccine. TCRdb fed the RT-PCR reads into MiXCR, producing one record per CDR3 protein. The sample lists 530,000 or so distinct CDR3 sequences, around 15% occurring once. Sequenced material: PBMCs from blood, taken roughly 12 days after vaccination. All receptors derive from a man aged 50-60 years who received an inactivated influenza vaccine. Each CDR3 is given with its conserved first and last residue. The order of the fields is CDR3 length, D gene, J gene, clone size, V gene, CDR3 protein, CDR3 DNA. D genes are given only for firm matches. Only part of the rows carry a size: once, few, many, or a class if the clone is expanded.

16 TRBD2 TRBJ2-3 - TRBV20-1 CSAQSQLAEYTDTQYF TGCAGTGCTCAAAGCCAACTAGCGGAATACACAGATACGCAGTATTTT
15 - TRBJ2-2 few TRBV28 CASSPTDGNTGELFF TGTGCCAGCAGTCCGACGGACGGGAACACCGGGGAGCTGTTTTTT
14 TRBD1 TRBJ2-2 few TRBV20-1 CSARYQGAGGELFF TGCAGTGCTAGATACCAGGGGGCTGGCGGGGAGCTGTTTTTT
14 - TRBJ1-5 few TRBV12-3/TRBV12-4 CASSPTGADQPQHF TGTGCCAGCAGCCCCACGGGGGCGGATCAGCCCCAGCATTTT
18 TRBD2 TRBJ2-1 - TRBV18 CASSPRTSGRPDRNEQFF TGTGCCAGCTCACCACGGACTAGCGGGAGGCCGGATAGGAATGAGCAGTTCTTC
15 TRBD1 TRBJ1-6 few TRBV6-1 CASSRTGGADSPLHF TGTGCCAGCAGCAGGACAGGGGGCGCGGATTCACCCCTCCACTTT
18 TRBD1 TRBJ1-6 - TRBV5-1 CASSPRDRRTAYNSPLHF TGCGCCAGCAGCCCCCGGGACAGGAGAACCGCCTATAATTCACCCCTCCACTTT
15 TRBD2 TRBJ2-2 few TRBV5-1 CASSSFGRDTGELFF TGCGCCAGCAGCTCGTTCGGGAGGGACACCGGGGAGCTGTTTTTT
17 TRBD2 TRBJ2-5 - TRBV3-1 CASSPYSGGLAGETQYF TGTGCCAGCAGCCCCTACAGCGGGGGACTTGCAGGAGAGACCCAGTACTTC
15 - TRBJ2-5 many TRBV7-8 CASSLSGWPEETQYF TGTGCCAGCAGCTTATCGGGCTGGCCAGAAGAGACCCAGTACTTC
14 - TRBJ2-3 few TRBV7-2 CASSHGGPTDTQYF TGTGCCAGCAGCCATGGGGGACCCACAGATACGCAGTATTTT
15 TRBD2 TRBJ2-7 few TRBV11-2 CASSFGWDYSYEQYF TGTGCCAGCAGCTTCGGTTGGGACTACTCCTACGAGCAGTACTTC
15 TRBD1 TRBJ1-5 few TRBV6-1 CASRDSERLGQPQHF TGTGCCAGCCGGGACAGCGAAAGGTTGGGTCAGCCCCAGCATTTT
16 - TRBJ2-2 - TRBV15 CATSTQLAVNTGELFF TGTGCCACCAGCACCCAGCTAGCTGTGAACACCGGGGAGCTGTTTTTT
14 - TRBJ2-7 - TRBV7-6 CASSLATRDYEQYF TGTGCCAGCAGCTTAGCGACGAGGGACTACGAGCAGTACTTC
13 - TRBJ1-5 many TRBV29-1 CSVADSSNQPQHF TGCAGCGTCGCCGACAGTAGCAATCAGCCCCAGCATTTT
15 - TRBJ2-2 few TRBV6-5 CASSYMGSNTGELFF TGTGCCAGCAGTTACATGGGCTCAAACACCGGGGAGCTGTTTTTT
21 TRBD2 TRBJ2-5 - TRBV20-1 CSARNKVLAGEVGGIKETQYF TGCAGTGCTAGGAATAAAGTTCTAGCGGGAGAAGTAGGAGGAATTAAAGAGACCCAGTACTTC
19 - TRBJ2-1 - TRBV4-1 CASSHAFTSLRSSYNEQFF TGCGCCAGCAGCCATGCCTTTACGAGCCTTAGGAGCTCCTACAATGAGCAGTTCTTC
15 - TRBJ2-2 - TRBV20-1 CSARQSGVIPGELFF TGCAGTGCTAGACAATCGGGGGTTATACCCGGGGAGCTGTTTTTT
15 TRBD1 TRBJ1-4 - TRBV5-1 CASSFLGQGNEKLFF TGCGCCAGCAGCTTCCTAGGACAGGGGAATGAAAAACTGTTTTTT
13 - TRBJ2-5 many TRBV5-1 CASSLGAQETQYF TGTGCCAGCAGTTTAGGGGCTCAAGAGACCCAGTACTTC
15 - TRBJ2-3 - TRBV27 CASSLALTSTDTQYF TGTGCCAGCAGTTTAGCACTGACTAGCACAGATACGCAGTATTTT
18 - TRBJ1-4 many TRBV5-1 CASSYFAQGGPTNEKLFF TGCGCCAGCAGCTACTTTGCCCAGGGAGGCCCTACTAATGAAAAACTGTTTTTT
15 - TRBJ1-1 few TRBV7-9 CATPVGNRVNTEAFF TGTGCCACCCCGGTCGGGAATCGAGTGAACACTGAAGCTTTCTTT
16 - TRBJ2-5 - TRBV4-3 CASSQDRLTGKETQYF TGCGCCAGCAGCCAAGATAGGCTAACAGGAAAAGAGACCCAGTACTTC
19 TRBD1 TRBJ1-5 few TRBV5-6 CASSYTGTGGLRSNQPQHF TGTGCCAGCAGCTACACCGGGACAGGGGGCCTTCGGAGCAATCAGCCCCAGCATTTT
13 - TRBJ1-1 - TRBV5-6 CASSFSVSTEAFF TGTGCCAGCAGCTTCTCCGTAAGCACTGAAGCTTTCTTT
15 - TRBJ2-2 many TRBV4-3 CASSQDPFGTGELFF TGCGCCAGCAGCCAAGATCCCTTCGGCACCGGGGAGCTGTTTTTT
18 TRBD2 TRBJ2-7 - TRBV10-3 CAISELLPGLAGTYEQYF TGTGCCATCAGTGAGCTACTCCCGGGACTAGCGGGGACCTACGAGCAGTACTTC
15 - TRBJ2-7 - TRBV12-3/TRBV12-4 CASSLGRGDSYEQYF TGTGCCAGCAGTTTAGGGAGGGGAGATAGCTACGAGCAGTACTTC
13 - TRBJ2-7 few TRBV20-1 CSATPPGVGQQYF TGCAGTGCTACCCCCCCGGGGGTAGGCCAGCAGTACTTC
18 TRBD2 TRBJ2-1 - TRBV11-2 CASSFTSGSPSSYNEQFF TGTGCCAGCAGTTTTACTAGCGGGTCGCCAAGCTCCTACAATGAGCAGTTCTTC
16 TRBD2 TRBJ2-5 few TRBV10-3 CAISESTSAFQETQYF TGTGCCATCAGTGAATCGACTAGCGCCTTCCAAGAGACCCAGTACTTC
15 TRBD2 TRBJ2-4 many TRBV4-2 CASSQVKGLANIQYF TGTGCCAGCAGCCAAGTTAAGGGACTAGCGAACATTCAGTACTTC
13 - TRBJ2-5 - TRBV18 CASSPDGWETQYF TGTGCCAGCTCACCAGACGGGTGGGAGACCCAGTACTTC
14 TRBD1 TRBJ1-5 few TRBV29-1 CSVASGTGGQPQHF TGCAGCGTTGCCTCCGGGACAGGGGGACAGCCCCAGCATTTT
16 - TRBJ2-2 many TRBV12-3/TRBV12-4 CASSPRGWGDTGELFF TGTGCCAGCAGCCCCAGGGGTTGGGGGGACACCGGGGAGCTGTTTTTT
15 - TRBJ2-7 many TRBV7-2 CASSLEPDSSYEQYF TGTGCCAGCAGCTTAGAGCCGGATAGCTCCTACGAGCAGTACTTC
13 TRBD1 TRBJ1-6 few TRBV29-1 CSVDRGPNSPLHF TGCAGCGTGGACAGGGGCCCTAATTCACCCCTCCACTTT
16 - TRBJ2-2 - TRBV5-1 CASSLGGTTNTGELFF TGCGCCAGCAGCTTGGGGGGGACGACAAATACCGGGGAGCTGTTTTTT
12 - TRBJ2-7 many TRBV10-3 CAISSDSYEQYF TGTGCCATCAGTTCGGACAGCTACGAGCAGTACTTC
16 - TRBJ2-1 - TRBV5-6 CASSSGPTNSYNEQFF TGTGCCAGCAGCTCAGGGCCTACCAACTCCTACAATGAGCAGTTCTTC
15 - TRBJ1-4 many TRBV5-1 CASRDLTRANEKLFF TGCGCCAGCAGGGACCTGACCCGGGCTAATGAAAAACTGTTTTTT
17 TRBD1 TRBJ2-4 - TRBV4-3 CASSQVRGRLGKNIQYF TGCGCCAGCAGCCAAGTAAGGGGGCGCTTAGGCAAAAACATTCAGTACTTC
13 TRBD2 TRBJ2-1 few TRBV6-4 CAARLAGGNEQFF TGTGCCGCCCGACTAGCGGGGGGCAATGAGCAGTTCTTC
13 - TRBJ1-5 few TRBV20-1 CSASEGSNQPQHF TGCAGTGCTAGTGAGGGAAGCAATCAGCCCCAGCATTTT
16 - TRBJ1-1 few TRBV5-1 CASSLGARQAGTEAFF TGCGCCAGCAGCTTGGGAGCACGCCAGGCGGGGACTGAAGCTTTCTTT
16 - TRBJ2-6 few TRBV28 CASSYLWGAGANVLTF TGTGCCAGCAGTTATCTTTGGGGGGCTGGGGCCAACGTCCTGACTTTC
12 - TRBJ1-6 - TRBV6-2/TRBV6-3 CAISTDPLTLHF TGTGCCATCAGTACTGACCCGTTGACCCTCCACTTT
14 - TRBJ2-3 - TRBV28 CASSLVWFTDTQYF TGTGCCAGCAGTTTAGTCTGGTTTACAGATACGCAGTATTTT
16 TRBD1 TRBJ1-1 few TRBV6-1 CASRTRQGRKNTEAFF TGTGCCAGCAGAACCCGACAGGGACGGAAAAACACTGAAGCTTTCTTT
13 - TRBJ2-1 few TRBV20-1 CSARDSEGPEQFF TGCAGTGCTAGAGATAGTGAGGGCCCTGAGCAGTTCTTC
18 TRBD2 TRBJ2-2 few TRBV28 CASSLGGTGLKWTGELFF TGTGCCAGCAGTTTGGGGGGGACTGGGCTGAAGTGGACCGGGGAGCTGTTTTTT
21 TRBD1 TRBJ1-1 - TRBV20-1 CSASPGTGRFLEGVLNTEAFF TGCAGTGCTAGTCCAGGGACAGGTAGATTCCTTGAAGGGGTCCTGAACACTGAAGCTTTCTTT
16 TRBD1 TRBJ2-5 - TRBV5-4 CASTPSGTGPAETQYF TGTGCCAGCACCCCCTCCGGGACAGGGCCCGCAGAGACCCAGTACTTC
18 - TRBJ2-3 - TRBV6-5 CASSYGAGHRGSTDTQYF TGTGCCAGCAGTTACGGGGCGGGGCACCGGGGAAGCACAGATACGCAGTATTTT
14 - TRBJ2-1 few TRBV5-5 CASSPIGGGHEQFF TGTGCCAGCAGCCCTATCGGCGGGGGCCATGAGCAGTTCTTC
15 TRBD1 TRBJ1-4 few TRBV3-1 CASSASAGGLGKLFF TGTGCCAGCAGCGCCTCGGCAGGGGGACTGGGGAAACTGTTTTTT
12 - TRBJ2-4 - TRBV2 CASMMRGNIQYF TGTGCCAGCATGATGAGGGGAAACATTCAGTACTTC